This TCR beta chain is drawn from a study of CD8 T cells in ankylosing spondylitis (dated by TCRdb to between 2016 and 2019). Study-level background: The study set out to find disease-linked TCR variants by profiling T cell receptor beta repertoires in ankylosing spondylitis patients and healthy donors. In total, the full study cohort was made up of nearly 110 healthy donors and 25 ankylosing spondylitis patients. Peripheral blood samples were taken, and synovial fluid was additionally collected from ankylosing spondylitis patients.

On this clonotype: No antigen is known for it. No per-base quality is available; no much larger clone lies one base away.

What the work shows at the level of the full study, not this receptor alone: A TCR beta motif made up of 7 to 9 highly homologous amino acid variants appeared to be characteristic of blood from ankylosing spondylitis patients. The disease-linked clones were reported to be significantly enriched in matched synovial fluid samples from ankylosing spondylitis patients. The disease-linked clones had a CD8+ phenotype and were found at relatively low frequencies in peripheral blood. Some of the motif variants had been reported before in the synovial fluid and blood of reactive arthritis patients, a finding that suggests common disease-initiation mechanisms.

The CDR3 covers 13 residues, taking in both the cysteine and the phenylalanine. The DNA shown is the 39-base CDR3, in frame from base 1. CDR1 is given as SNHLY and CDR2 as FYNNEI, both from the germline V gene. V trim: 4 bases; J trim: 10 bases; unmatched bases: 9. Synovial fluid samples were paired with blood samples taken from the same ankylosing spondylitis patients. Reads for this sample came from an Illumina HiSeq 2500. Quantitative 5'-RACE with molecular barcodes was used to prepare TCR beta libraries. The authors processed their data as follows. A new computational method based on a probabilistic model of VDJ rearrangement was used to identify disease-linked TCR variants. The public sequencing data were trimmed at Q25 with fastp and processed into clonotypes with MiXCR by TCRdb, which kept only in-frame beta chains. Every distinct CDR3 protein forms one entry, paired with its most common genes and DNA. TCRdb's processing, not the authors' own work, is the source of the V and J calls. The sample table lists about 110,000 distinct CDR3 sequences, approximately 25% of them with a count of one. Jointly, the top ten make up around an eighth of the sample.

Source material: synovial fluid, either unsorted or a sorted T cell fraction (not recorded which). The sequence is built from TRBV2 and TRBJ1-1, and 7 junction bases match TRBD1. This TCR was sampled from a male donor with ankylosing spondylitis. The nucleotide sequence is TGTGCCAGCAGTGCCCCTCGACAGGGTCGAGCTTTCTTT. Its translation is CASSAPRQGRAFF. The CDR3, completed at both ends by the reference TRBV2 and TRBJ1-1 genes, gives the full variable domain EPEVTQTPSHQVTQMGQEVILRCVPISNHLYFYWYRQILGQKVEFLVSFYNNEISEKSEIFDDQFSVERPDGSNFTLKIRSTKLEDSAMYFCASSAPRQGRAFFGQGTRLTVV.